A selection of T cell receptor beta chains follows, all from one sample in a study of T-cell reconstitution after alpha-beta-depleted transplantation in children. Using its own MiXCR run on the PCR reads, TCRdb lists one record per CDR3 protein. This sample yields over 300,000 distinct CDR3 sequences, of which approximately 10% are seen a single time; less than 2.5% belongs to the top ten. Here the sequenced sample was PBMCs from the stem cell graft donor, taken from the stem cell graft. Every receptor here comes from a human donor who donated a stem cell graft to a child with acute lymphoblastic leukemia. Both conserved end residues are part of each CDR3. Fields, in order: V gene, D gene, clone size, J gene, CDR3 protein, CDR3 DNA. A D gene is named only where the DNA matches it firmly. Only part of the rows carry a size: once, few, many, or a class if the clone is expanded.

v_call: TRBV5-1; d_call: TRBD2; clone_size: few; j_call: TRBJ2-3; cdr3_aa: CASSGGLAGVTQYF; cdr3_nt: TGCGCCAGCAGCGGAGGACTAGCGGGAGTTACGCAGTATTTT
v_call: TRBV6-4; d_call: .; clone_size: .; j_call: TRBJ1-2; cdr3_aa: CACCLKGQLAGPFYGYTF; cdr3_nt: TGTGCCTGCTGTTTGAAAGGGCAGCTAGCAGGCCCTTTCTATGGCTACACCTTC
v_call: TRBV27; d_call: .; clone_size: .; j_call: TRBJ2-3; cdr3_aa: CASSLGTISTDTQYF; cdr3_nt: TGTGCCAGCAGTTTAGGTACTATTTCCACAGATACGCAGTATTTT
v_call: TRBV4-2; d_call: .; clone_size: many; j_call: TRBJ1-4; cdr3_aa: CASSQGSGDREKLFF; cdr3_nt: TGTGCCAGCAGCCAAGGTTCAGGGGATCGAGAAAAACTGTTTTTT
v_call: TRBV11-1; d_call: TRBD2; clone_size: few; j_call: TRBJ2-1; cdr3_aa: CASSLDGREFYNEQFF; cdr3_nt: TGTGCCAGCAGCTTAGATGGGCGGGAGTTCTACAATGAGCAGTTCTTC
v_call: TRBV12-3/TRBV12-4; d_call: .; clone_size: few; j_call: TRBJ2-1; cdr3_aa: CASSLRTNRYNEQFF; cdr3_nt: TGTGCCAGCAGTTTACGGACTAATAGGTACAATGAGCAGTTCTTC
v_call: TRBV12-3/TRBV12-4; d_call: .; clone_size: .; j_call: TRBJ2-7; cdr3_aa: CASSSSAGSRNEQYF; cdr3_nt: TGTGCCAGCAGTTCATCGGCGGGGAGTAGAAACGAGCAGTACTTC
v_call: TRBV7-9; d_call: TRBD1; clone_size: .; j_call: TRBJ2-1; cdr3_aa: CASRLKQGSEQFF; cdr3_nt: TGTGCCAGCAGATTGAAACAGGGGAGCGAGCAGTTCTTC
v_call: TRBV5-1; d_call: TRBD1; clone_size: few; j_call: TRBJ2-7; cdr3_aa: CASSRRGTAYEQYF; cdr3_nt: TGCGCCAGCAGCCGGCGAGGGACAGCCTACGAGCAGTACTTC
v_call: TRBV5-6; d_call: TRBD1; clone_size: many; j_call: TRBJ2-7; cdr3_aa: CASSFRDRVYEQYF; cdr3_nt: TGTGCCAGCAGCTTCCGGGACAGGGTCTACGAGCAGTACTTC
v_call: TRBV27; d_call: .; clone_size: few; j_call: TRBJ1-3; cdr3_aa: CASRGGSGNTIYF; cdr3_nt: TGTGCCAGCAGAGGGGGCTCTGGAAACACCATATATTTT